This entry describes one T cell receptor (beta chain). Its target is unknown. This record comes from a study of beta chain features in type 1 diabetes. Findings of the study overall: Shortening of TCRB CDR3s, moderate but significant, appeared in all four CD4+ subsets of Type 1 diabetes patients. Insertions were fewer and deletions more numerous at VDJ junctions in type 1 diabetes patients. Relative to healthy donors, patients appeared to have naive, central memory and Treg TCRB repertoires that were more similar.

The germline CDR1 and CDR2 sequences are SGHDT and YYEEEE. With 0 bases removed from V and 10 bases from J, the gap between germline ends came to 13 bases. The CDR3 extends over 13 amino acids. Expressed TCRB transcripts got sequenced, as all isolated RNA was reverse transcribed. Samples of naive, central memory and regulatory T cells yielded a mean of around 3.8 million reads. Method: immunoSEQ multiplex PCR; TCRdb's copy keeps in-frame clones and lacks some. The data show 600,000 to 750,000 clones, under 15% seen once. Sequencing was performed on naive CD4+ T cells from blood. This chain uses TRBV5-6 with TRBJ2-5; TRBD1 or TRBD2 may be the D gene (5 bases each). This TCR came from a man aged 30-40 years with type 1 diabetes. CDR3 coding DNA: TGTGCCAGCAGCTTGGAGAGGGGCAGTATCCAGTACTTC. It translates to CASSLERGSIQYF.